The clone carrying this T cell receptor beta chain was picked up many times. This sample is part of a study of CD8 T cells in ankylosing spondylitis. This CDR3 has 14 amino acids. V lost 5 bases to trimming and J lost 5 bases, with 15 bases between them. The V gene's germline CDR1 is SGHTA and CDR2 FQGNSA. One entry per CDR3 protein, called by TCRdb with MiXCR from the 5' RACE reads. Of 150,000 to 200,000 distinct CDR3 sequences listed, 15% to 20% are singletons. The sample consisted of blood, either unsorted or a sorted T cell fraction (not recorded which). The V call is TRBV7-2, the J call TRBJ1-1; maybe TRBD1 (5 bases). This clonotype was sampled from a male donor aged 5-29 years with ankylosing spondylitis or in good health (not recorded which). CDR3 protein: CASSPQGIGTEAFF. The CDR3, as DNA: TGTGCCAGCAGCCCCCAGGGAATTGGAACTGAAGCTTTCTTT. The whole variable domain, filled in from reference TRBV7-2 and TRBJ1-1, reads GAGVSQSPSNKVTEKGKDVELRCDPISGHTALYWYRQSLGQGLEFLIYFQGNSAPDKSGLPSDRFSAERTGGSVSTLTIQRTQQEDSAVYLCASSPQGIGTEAFFGQGTRLTVV.